This entry features one T cell receptor beta chain sequence. The method was immunoSEQ multiplex PCR; TCRdb's version includes in-frame clones alone and lacks a portion of them. The sample has under 200,000 clones, approximately 85% seen once. This entry belongs to a study of blood T cell repertoires in COVID-19. CDR1 ENHRY and CDR2 SYGVKD come from the germline V gene. Trimming pared 5 bases from V and 2 bases from J, leaving 16 bases between. The CDR3 totals 15 residues. The specimen sequenced was peripheral blood. This rearrangement joins TRBV10-3 to TRBJ2-7; D gene unclear. This TCR came from a man between 60 and 75 years old who had recovered from COVID-19. This CDR3 reads CAISSPTRPPYEQYF. CDR3 in DNA: TGTGCCATCAGTTCCCCTACTCGTCCGCCCTACGAGCAGTACTTC.